This T cell receptor beta chain emerged from a study of CD8+CD57+ T cells in acquired aplastic anemia. About the study: Sorted CD4+ and CD8+ cells gave a mean 3.2 ug DNA, range 0.2 to 27.4 ug.

Genomic DNA was employed as the template in profiling TCR beta VDJ and CDR3. TCRdb recomputed calls from the reads with MiXCR, one row per CDR3 protein. Among 150,000 to 200,000 distinct CDR3 sequences listed, around half were seen once. Between the trimmed V and J ends, which lost 4 bases and 4 bases, there was a span of 13 bases. Germline V gene lookup returns CDR1 MGHDK and CDR2 SYGVNS. The CDR3 contains 14 residues. Study-wide results and caveats: A set of twenty-nine CD8+ CDR3 sequences was shared between patients and controls, and these sequences appeared highly expressed in patients.

This clonotype has a count of ten or more. Antigen unknown. All patients picked for sequencing had shown, by flow cytometry, an expansion of CD8+CD57+ cells. As a group, the patients uniformly had severe acquired aplastic anemia. Sequencing was carried out using sorted CD4+, CD8+, or CD8+CD57+ T cells (not recorded which) from PBMCs. The chain uses TRBV25-1 and TRBJ2-5, with D perhaps TRBD1 (5 bases). The sequence came from a human donor with aplastic anemia. The CDR3 DNA is TGTGCCAGCAGTGCCCAGGGCGATATAGAGACCCAGTACTTC. Translating it yields CASSAQGDIETQYF.